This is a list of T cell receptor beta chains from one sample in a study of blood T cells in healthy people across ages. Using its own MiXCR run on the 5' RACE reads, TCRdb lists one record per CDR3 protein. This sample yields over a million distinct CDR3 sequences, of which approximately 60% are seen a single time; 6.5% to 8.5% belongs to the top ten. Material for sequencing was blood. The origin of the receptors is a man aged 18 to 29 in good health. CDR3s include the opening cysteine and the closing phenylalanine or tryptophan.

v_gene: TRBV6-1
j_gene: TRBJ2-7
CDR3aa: CASSGNRAIREQYF

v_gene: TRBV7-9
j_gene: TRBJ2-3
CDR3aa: CASSPPAGLTDTQYF

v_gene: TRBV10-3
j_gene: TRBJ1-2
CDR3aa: CAISPGGQAYGYTF

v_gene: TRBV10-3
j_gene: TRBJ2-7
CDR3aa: CAMSERPYEQYF

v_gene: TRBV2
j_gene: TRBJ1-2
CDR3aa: CASTRDLGYTF

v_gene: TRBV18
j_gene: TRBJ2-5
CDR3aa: CASSAQQGETQYF

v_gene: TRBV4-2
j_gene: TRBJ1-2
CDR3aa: CASSQEAPYYGYTF

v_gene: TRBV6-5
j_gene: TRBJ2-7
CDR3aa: CASSSRTGRSYEQYF

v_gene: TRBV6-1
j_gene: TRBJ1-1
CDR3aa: CASSENRRGREAFF

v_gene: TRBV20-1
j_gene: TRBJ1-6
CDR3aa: CSARPGQGINSPLHF

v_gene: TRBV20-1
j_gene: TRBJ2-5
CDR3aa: CSARDRTAQETQYF

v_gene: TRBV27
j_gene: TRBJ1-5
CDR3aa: CASSPGTASGNQPQHF